This T cell receptor beta chain emerged from a study of glioma-infiltrating T cells after dendritic cell vaccination. This CDR3 is 13 amino acids long. Germline V gives CDR1 WNHNN, CDR2 SYGVQD (reference sequence). Trimming took 5 bases from V and 3 from J, leaving 5 bases between them. This clone was recorded a few times. Specified time point: after dendritic cell vaccination, including at tumor progression/relapse. TCRdb's copy holds only in-frame clones and misses some; the assay was immunoSEQ multiplex PCR. The sample lists tens of thousands of clones, roughly 80% seen once, with approximately 15% in the top ten.

V is TRBV10-1 and J is TRBJ1-6; D unresolved. This sequence was found in a human donor with glioblastoma. This specimen consisted of blood, obtained after dendritic cell vaccination. CDR3 sequence (DNA): TGCGCCAGCAGTTCGGGCTATAATTCACCCCTCCACTTT. Translating it yields CASSSGYNSPLHF.